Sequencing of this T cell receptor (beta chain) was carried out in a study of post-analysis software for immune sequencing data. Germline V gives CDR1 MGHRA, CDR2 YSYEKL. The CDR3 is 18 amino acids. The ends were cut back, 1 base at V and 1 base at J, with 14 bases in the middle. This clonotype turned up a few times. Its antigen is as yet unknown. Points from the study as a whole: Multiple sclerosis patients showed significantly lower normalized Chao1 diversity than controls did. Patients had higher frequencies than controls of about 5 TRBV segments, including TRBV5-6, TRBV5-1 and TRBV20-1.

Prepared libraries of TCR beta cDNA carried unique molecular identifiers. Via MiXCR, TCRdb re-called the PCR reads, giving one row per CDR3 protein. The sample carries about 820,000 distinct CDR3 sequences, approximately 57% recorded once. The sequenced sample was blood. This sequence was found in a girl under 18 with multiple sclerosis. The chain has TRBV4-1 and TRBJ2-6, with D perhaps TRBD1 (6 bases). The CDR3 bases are TGCGCCAGCAGCCAAGTGGGTCTGGGGGCTTCTGGGGCCAACGTCCTGACTTTC. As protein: CASSQVGLGASGANVLTF.